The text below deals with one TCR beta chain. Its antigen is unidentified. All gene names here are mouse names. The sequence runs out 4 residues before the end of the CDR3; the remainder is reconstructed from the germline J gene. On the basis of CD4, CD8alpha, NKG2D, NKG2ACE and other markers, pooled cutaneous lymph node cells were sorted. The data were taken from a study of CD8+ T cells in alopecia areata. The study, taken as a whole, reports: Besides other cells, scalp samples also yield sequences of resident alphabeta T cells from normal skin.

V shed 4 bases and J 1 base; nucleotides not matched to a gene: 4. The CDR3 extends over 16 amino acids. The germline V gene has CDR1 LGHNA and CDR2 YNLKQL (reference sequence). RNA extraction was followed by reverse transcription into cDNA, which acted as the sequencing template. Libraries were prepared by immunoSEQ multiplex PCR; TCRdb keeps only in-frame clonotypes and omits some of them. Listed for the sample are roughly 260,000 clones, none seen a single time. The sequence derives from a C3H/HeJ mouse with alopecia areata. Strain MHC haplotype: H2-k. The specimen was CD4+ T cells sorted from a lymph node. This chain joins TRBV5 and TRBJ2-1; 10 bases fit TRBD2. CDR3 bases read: TGTGCCAGCAGCCTCGACTGGGGGGTAAACTATGCT. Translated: CASSLDWGVNYA. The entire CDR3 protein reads CASSLDWGVNYAEQFF.